The clone carrying this T cell receptor beta chain was seen ten or more times. This specimen belongs to a study of blood T cells in healthy people across ages. The V gene lost 4 bases and the J gene lost 4 bases, with 17 bases spanning the gap. The germline V gene encodes CDR1 LGHNA and CDR2 YNFKEQ. The CDR3 loop spans 17 amino acids. A J-beta primer mix and a sample-barcoded 5' primer were used in a second PCR of about 7 to 12 cycles. Each cDNA molecule carried a tag from a template-switch adaptor that contained 12 random nucleotides. TCRdb redid the calling of the 5' RACE reads with MiXCR, one entry per CDR3 protein. The sample records 780,000 or so distinct CDR3 sequences, about 61% being singletons.

The J gene is TRBJ2-6, the V gene TRBV4-2; tentative D call: TRBD1 (5 bases). Sample: blood. The TCR originated in a man between 35 and 55 years old in good health. The CDR3 DNA follows: TGTGCCAGCAGCCCGCAATTACAGGCGTCAGGGGCCAACGTCCTGACTTTC. Translated: CASSPQLQASGANVLTF.